One and the same sample provided the 10 T cell receptor beta chains below, sequenced in a study of cytomegalovirus exposure and HLA in healthy donors. PCR involved 60 Vbeta and 13 Jbeta primers. The table came from immunoSEQ multiplex PCR; TCRdb's copy has only in-frame clones and leaves some out. The sample shows 150,000 to 180,000 clones, about 68% of them seen only once. The sequenced sample was PBMCs. The receptor set was obtained from a man aged 30 to 39 in good health and CMV-seronegative.

The gene calls are TRBV5-4 and TRBJ2-3; 8 positions match TRBD1. The CDR3 is made up of 15 amino acids. Germline V gene lookup returns CDR1 SGHNT and CDR2 YYREEE (reference sequence). Trimming at V came to 3 bases and at J to 5 bases, leaving 8 bases not matched to a gene. The CDR3 protein is CASSSSDREIDTQYF. The CDR3 DNA is TGTGCCAGCAGCTCCTCGGACAGGGAAATAGATACGCAGTATTTT.

The rearrangement joins TRBV7-2 to TRBJ1-1; possibly TRBD1 for D (5 bases). The CDR3 has 16 residues. Deletions cut 0 bases from V and 0 bases from J, with 11 bases between. Germline CDR1 is SGHTA and CDR2 is FQGNSA. CDR3 sequence: CASSLASGALNTEAFF. The CDR3 DNA reads TGTGCCAGCAGCTTAGCGAGTGGGGCACTGAACACTGAAGCTTTCTTT.

A word on this clone: A read error may account for a junction end that differs from germline. The CDR3, as DNA: TGTGCCAGCAGTCCACAGTGGGGGCCCCAGAATTTT. It encodes CASSPQWGPQNF. The chain is built from TRBV25-1 and TRBJ1-5; TRBD1 is a possible D gene (6 bases). From germline, CDR1 is MGHDK and CDR2 SYGVNS. The length of the CDR3 is 12 residues. Full variable domain (outside the CDR3, taken from reference TRBV25-1 and TRBJ1-5): EADIYQTPRYLVIGTGKKITLECSQTMGHDKMYWYQQDPGMELHLIHYSYGVNSTEKGDLSSESTVSRIRTEHFPLTLESARPSHTSQYLCASSPQWGPQNFGDGTRLSIL.

The chain combines TRBV6-6 with TRBJ1-5; D unclear. The germline V and J ends were trimmed by 4 bases and 5 bases, with 9 bases remaining between them. The CDR3 sequence is 13 residues long. CDR1 is MNHNY, CDR2 SVGAGI, per germline (reference sequence). In DNA, the CDR3 is TGTGCCAGCAGTTTGACGGAGTATCAGCCCCAGCATTTT. This encodes CASSLTEYQPQHF.

V gene TRBV7-9 combines with J gene TRBJ2-6; TRBD1 might be the D (6 bases). This CDR3 contains 17 residues. V was clipped by 6 bases and J by 4 bases, with 19 bases between them. The germline V gene has CDR1 SEHNR and CDR2 FQNEAQ (reference sequence). The CDR3 spells CASRPPGTSRGANVLTF. The CDR3, as DNA: TGTGCCAGCAGGCCCCCCGGGACATCACGGGGGGCCAACGTCCTGACTTTC. The variable domain in full, completed from reference TRBV7-9 and TRBJ2-6, reads DTGVSQNPRHKITKRGQNVTFRCDPISEHNRLYWYRQTLGQGPEFLTYFQNEAQLEKSRLLSDRFSAERPKGSFSTLEIQRTEQGDSAMYLCASRPPGTSRGANVLTFGAGSRLTVL.

In nucleotides, the CDR3 is TGTGCCAGCAGCTCTGGGGGAGGGCTCCCTGGAAACACCATATATTTT. Translated, it gives CASSSGGGLPGNTIYF. The J gene is TRBJ1-3, the V gene TRBV7-9; tentatively, D is TRBD1 (5 bases). Trimming stripped 4 bases from V and 2 bases from J, with 15 bases between. CDR1 and CDR2 from the germline V gene are SEHNR and FQNEAQ (reference sequence). The CDR3 runs 16 residues.

This clone was recorded once. The chain carries TRBV5-1 and TRBJ1-5, with D possibly TRBD1 on 6 matching bases. Trimming stripped 0 bases from V and 0 bases from J, with 10 bases between. Germline CDR1 is SGHRS and CDR2 is YFSETQ. CDR3 size: 16 residues. The CDR3 DNA sequence: TGCGCCAGCAGCTTGGAACCCAGGGGTAGCAATCAGCCCCAGCATTTT. This sequence encodes CASSLEPRGSNQPQHF.

This clone came up a few times. The chain couples TRBV9 to TRBJ2-3, with 11 bases fitting TRBD2. In germline, CDR1 is SGDLS, CDR2 YYNGEE. V lost 3 bases and J lost 0; bases outside the gene matches: 0. The CDR3 is made up of 15 amino acids. Here the CDR3 DNA reads TGTGCCAGCAGCGGGACTAGCGGGAGCACAGATACGCAGTATTTT. Protein product: CASSGTSGSTDTQYF.

J is TRBJ1-3 and V is TRBV28; TRBD1 agrees at 7 bases. The CDR3 loop spans 12 amino acids. J was trimmed by 8 bases and V by 7 bases; bases with no gene match: 5. CDR1 is MDHEN, CDR2 SYDVKM, per germline. Here the CDR3 reads CASTTGADTIYF. In nucleotides, the CDR3 is TGTGCCAGCACCACAGGGGCGGACACCATATATTTT.

The chain couples TRBV28 to TRBJ2-3; 10 nucleotides align to TRBD2. This CDR3 comprises 15 residues. V lost 5 bases, J lost 0 bases, and 2 bases stayed unmatched. The V gene's germline CDR1 is MDHEN and CDR2 SYDVKM. CDR3 nucleotide sequence: TGTGCCAGCAGTCTAGCGGGGGCCAGCACAGATACGCAGTATTTT. Protein: CASSLAGASTDTQYF.